This passage covers 16 T cell receptor beta chains from one sample sequenced in a study of Ad26.COV2.S vaccination and SARS-CoV-2 variants. Data came from immunoSEQ multiplex PCR; TCRdb stores just in-frame clones and leaves some out. The sample yields approximately 410,000 clones, 92% seen once. This sample's treatment: about 20 received Ad26.COV2.S at low or high dose, single or two shots; five or six received placebo; per-sample allocation not given. Sampling was done on day 63 after the first vaccine or placebo injection. Material: peripheral blood, obtained in a trial of Ad26.COV2.S vaccine versus placebo. The receptors shown here come from a person aged 18-65 years who received the Ad26.COV2.S COVID-19 vaccine or a placebo.

This clone was recorded only once. This chain joins TRBV6-1 and TRBJ1-2; TRBD1 is a possible D gene (6 bases). Trimming removed 2 bases from V and 7 bases from J, with 14 bases in between. CDR3 length: 14 amino acids. Germline V lookup: CDR1 MNHNS, CDR2 SASEGT. CDR3 nucleotides: TGTGCCAGCAGTGAACGGGGGCCGGAGACTGGCTACACCTTC. This encodes CASSERGPETGYTF.

The chain couples TRBV10-2 to TRBJ1-5; D gene unclear. This CDR3 is built from 15 residues. Deletions cut 3 bases from V and 6 bases from J, with 15 bases between. Looked up from germline, CDR1 is WSHSY and CDR2 is SAAADI. CDR3 sequence: CASSDTGSGAQPQHF. The CDR3 DNA follows: TGCGCCAGCAGTGACACGGGGTCGGGAGCTCAGCCCCAGCATTTT.

The rearrangement uses TRBV6-5 and TRBJ2-2, with D possibly TRBD2 on 5 matching bases. The germline V gene has CDR1 MNHEY and CDR2 SVGAGI. V lost 5 bases to trimming and J lost 5 bases, with 12 bases between them. The CDR3 is 14 amino acids. The CDR3 loop is CASSTREGTGELFF. The CDR3 DNA follows: TGTGCCAGCAGTACGAGGGAAGGTACCGGGGAGCTGTTTTTT.

The chain couples TRBV19 to TRBJ1-4, with D uncertain. This CDR3 region has 13 residues. V was pared by 5 bases and J by 8 bases, with 12 bases between. The germline CDR1 and CDR2 sequences are LNHDA and SQIVND (reference sequence). The chain's CDR3 is CASSAGPWEKLFF. The CDR3 nucleotides are TGTGCCAGTAGTGCCGGGCCGTGGGAAAAACTGTTTTTT.

The chain joins TRBV18 to TRBJ2-5, with D possibly being TRBD1 or TRBD2 (5 bases each). The V end lost 6 bases, the J end lost 5 bases, and 19 bases lay between the germline ends. The CDR3 covers 15 residues. Germline CDR1 and CDR2: KGHSH and LQKENI. Here the CDR3 DNA reads TGTGCCAGCTCCCCGAAAAGTGGGACCTTGGAGACCCAGTACTTC. Residues: CASSPKSGTLETQYF.

The rearrangement links TRBV11-2 to TRBJ1-2, with D possibly TRBD1 on 6 matching bases. Germline V lookup: CDR1 SGHAT, CDR2 FQNNGV. The CDR3 contains 14 residues. V lost 5 bases and J 7 bases, leaving 17 bases between the germline ends. The CDR3 is CASSLNAGAGGYTF. For the CDR3, the DNA is TGTGCCAGCAGCCTAAATGCAGGGGCCGGTGGCTACACCTTC.

This clone was seen only once. J is TRBJ2-7 and V is TRBV6-6; tentative D call: TRBD1 (6 bases). V shed 2 bases and J shed 2 bases, with 10 bases lying between them. CDR3 size: 14 residues. Looked up from germline, CDR1 is MNHNY and CDR2 is SVGAGI (reference sequence). CDR3 region: CASSYRGRTYEQYF. The CDR3, as DNA: TGTGCCAGCAGTTACAGGGGGAGAACCTACGAGCAGTACTTC.

This clone was counted only a few times. V is TRBV2 and J is TRBJ1-4, with no clear D. The V and J ends lost 5 bases and 1 base respectively, with 11 bases between them. Germline V gene data show CDR1 as SNHLY and CDR2 as FYNNEI. The CDR3 is made up of 15 amino acids. The CDR3 loop is CASSLMLGTNEKLFF. As DNA, the CDR3 is TGTGCCAGCAGTCTCATGCTCGGAACTAATGAAAAACTGTTTTTT.

This chain connects TRBV6-1 to TRBJ1-4; possible D gene TRBD1, 6 bases. V was trimmed by 2 bases and J by 1 base, leaving 14 bases between them. This CDR3 is built from 17 residues. Germline values: CDR1 MNHNS, CDR2 SASEGT. The CDR3 loop is CASSEFPGTRTNEKLFF. In DNA form, the CDR3 reads TGTGCCAGCAGTGAATTCCCAGGGACAAGAACTAATGAAAAACTGTTTTTT.

The V gene is TRBV18, the J gene TRBJ2-1, with D perhaps TRBD1 or TRBD2 (7 bases each). Deletions cut 4 bases from V and 7 bases from J, with 17 bases between. Germline loops: CDR1 KGHSH, CDR2 LQKENI. The CDR3 consists of 15 residues. The CDR3 DNA is TGTGCCAGCTCACTACGACAGGGAGGGTTGAATGAGCAGTTCTTC. Translated: CASSLRQGGLNEQFF.

The sample holds one count of this clone. This chain joins TRBV25-1 and TRBJ2-1; 8 positions agree with TRBD1. There are 15 residues in the CDR3. Germline values: CDR1 MGHDK, CDR2 SYGVNS. V gave up 7 bases and J gave up 6 bases; unmatched junction bases: 11. The DNA for the CDR3 is TGTGCCAGCAAGCGCCAACAGGGGGGTGGCAATGAGCAGTTCTTC. As protein: CASKRQQGGGNEQFF.

This chain links TRBV28 with TRBJ2-7, with D perhaps matching TRBD1 (5 bases). The CDR3 length is 14 residues. Trimming removed 4 bases from V and 4 bases from J, with 14 bases in between. CDR1 and CDR2 from the germline V gene are MDHEN and SYDVKM. The CDR3 DNA reads TGTGCCAGCAGTTCCACAGGTTTGGATTACGAGCAGTACTTC. Its translation is CASSSTGLDYEQYF. Supplemented by reference TRBV28 and TRBJ2-7, the full variable domain reads DVKVTQSSRYLVKRTGEKVFLECVQDMDHENMFWYRQDPGLGLRLIYFSYDVKMKEKGDIPEGYSVSREKKERFSLILESASTNQTSMYLCASSSTGLDYEQYFGPGTRLTVT.

The chain links TRBV19 to TRBJ2-1, with no clear D. Deletions cut 4 bases from V and 10 bases from J, with 14 bases between. Germline V gene lookup returns CDR1 LNHDA and CDR2 SQIVND (reference sequence). The CDR3 spans 13 residues. The CDR3 DNA sequence: TGTGCCAGTAGTACACTGGACCGCAACGAGCAGTTCTTC. This sequence encodes CASSTLDRNEQFF. The full variable domain, completed using reference TRBV19 and TRBJ2-1, is DGGITQSPKYLFRKEGQNVTLSCEQNLNHDAMYWYRQDPGQGLRLIYYSQIVNDFQKGDIAEGYSVSREKKESFPLTVTSAQKNPTAFYLCASSTLDRNEQFFGPGTRLTVL.

The chain recombines TRBV4-3 with TRBJ1-2, with D perhaps TRBD1 (5 bases). This CDR3 is 16 amino acids long. The germline V gene encodes CDR1 LGHNA and CDR2 YSLEER. The ends were cut back, 0 bases at V and 6 bases at J, with 17 bases in the middle. This CDR3 is CASSQDRLAGWDGYTF. As DNA, the CDR3 is TGCGCCAGCAGCCAAGATCGATTGGCAGGGTGGGATGGCTACACCTTC.

The chain is built from TRBV19 and TRBJ2-1; 13 positions agree with TRBD2. The CDR3 is made up of 17 amino acids. V gave up 4 bases and J gave up 2 bases; unmatched junction bases: 5. The germline CDR1 and CDR2 sequences are LNHDA and SQIVND (reference sequence). The CDR3 region is CASSTTTSGGTYNEQFF. CDR3 coding DNA: TGTGCCAGTAGTACTACGACTAGCGGGGGGACCTACAATGAGCAGTTCTTC.

The chain has TRBV6-2 or TRBV6-3 and TRBJ1-2; D might be TRBD1 (6 bases). CDR1 is MNHEY and CDR2 is SVGEGT in the germline V gene. V lost 0 bases and J lost 2, with 7 bases in between. The CDR3 loop spans 14 amino acids. CDR3: CASSYSTGNYGYTF. CDR3 bases: TGTGCCAGCAGTTACTCTACAGGGAACTATGGCTACACCTTC.